This T cell receptor beta chain was documented in a study of shared clonotypes between healthy human individuals. Whole-study findings and limits: Generation probabilities of non-shared clonotypes were lower (relative to those shared by all four donors).

The table came from immunoSEQ multiplex PCR; TCRdb's copy has only in-frame clones and leaves some out. Here the sample spans under 1,100,000 clones, approximately 72% being singletons. The CDR3 runs to 13 residues. CDR1 is SGHDN, CDR2 FVKESK, per germline. V was shortened by 2 bases and J by 2 bases, with 6 bases between the two germline ends. For this clone: Its antigen is not identified.

There were no recent acute infections or vaccinations among the donors, who were healthy HIV-negative adults. Nashville, Tennessee was home to all donors, each a Caucasian adult. Researchers partitioned CD4+ cells into CD45RA+ naive and CD45RA-negative memory subsets. J is TRBJ1-2 and V is TRBV14, with D uncertain. The sequenced material came from memory CD4+ T cells sorted from blood. Subset of the sample: CD45RA-negative fraction. This receptor was taken from a man younger than 30 in good health. CDR3 protein: CASSQLENYGYTF. Here the CDR3 DNA reads TGTGCCAGCAGCCAATTAGAAAACTATGGCTACACCTTC.